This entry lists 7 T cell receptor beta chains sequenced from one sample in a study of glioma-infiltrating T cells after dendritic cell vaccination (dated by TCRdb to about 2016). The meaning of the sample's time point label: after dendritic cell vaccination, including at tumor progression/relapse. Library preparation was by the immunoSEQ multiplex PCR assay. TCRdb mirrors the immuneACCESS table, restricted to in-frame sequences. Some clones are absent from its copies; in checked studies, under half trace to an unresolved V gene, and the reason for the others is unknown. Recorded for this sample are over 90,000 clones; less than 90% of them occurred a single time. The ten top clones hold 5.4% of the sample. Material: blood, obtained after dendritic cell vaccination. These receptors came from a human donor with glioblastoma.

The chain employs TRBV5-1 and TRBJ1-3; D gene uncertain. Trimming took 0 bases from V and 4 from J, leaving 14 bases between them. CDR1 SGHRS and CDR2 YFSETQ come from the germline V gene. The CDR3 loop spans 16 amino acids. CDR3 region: CASSLVDSGAGNTIYF. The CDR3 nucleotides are TGCGCCAGCAGCTTGGTCGACTCCGGCGCGGGAAACACCATATATTTT.

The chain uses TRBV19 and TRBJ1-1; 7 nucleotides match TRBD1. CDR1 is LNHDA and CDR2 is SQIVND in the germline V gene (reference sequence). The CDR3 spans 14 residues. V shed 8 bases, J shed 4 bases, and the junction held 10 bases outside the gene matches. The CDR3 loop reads CASGHGTDFTEAFF. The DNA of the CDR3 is TGTGCCAGTGGGCACGGGACAGATTTCACTGAAGCTTTCTTT.

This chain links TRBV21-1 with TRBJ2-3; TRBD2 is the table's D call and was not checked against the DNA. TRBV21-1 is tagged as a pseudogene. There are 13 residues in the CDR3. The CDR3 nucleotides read TGTGCCAGCACCCCTCCGGGTTGTGATACGCAGTATTTT. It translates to CASTPPGCDTQYF.

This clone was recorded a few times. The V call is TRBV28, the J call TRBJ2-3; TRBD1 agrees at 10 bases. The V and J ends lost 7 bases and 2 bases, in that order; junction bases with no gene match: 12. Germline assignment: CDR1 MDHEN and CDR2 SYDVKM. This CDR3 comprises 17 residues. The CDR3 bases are TGTGCCAGCATGACAGGGGGCGCATGGAGCGCCACAGATACGCAGTATTTT. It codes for CASMTGGAWSATDTQYF.

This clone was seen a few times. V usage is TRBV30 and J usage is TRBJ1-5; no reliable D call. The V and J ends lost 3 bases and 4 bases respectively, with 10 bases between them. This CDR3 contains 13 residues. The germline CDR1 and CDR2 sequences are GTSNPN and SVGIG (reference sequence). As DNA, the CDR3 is TGTGCCTGGAGCAACCGGTGGAATCAGCCCCAGCATTTT. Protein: CAWSNRWNQPQHF. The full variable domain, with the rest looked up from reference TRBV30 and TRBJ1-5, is SQTIHQWPATLVQPVGSPLSLECTVEGTSNPNLYWYRQAAGRGLQLLFYSVGIGQISSEVPQNLSASRPQDRQFILSSKKLLLSDSGFYLCAWSNRWNQPQHFGDGTRLSIL.

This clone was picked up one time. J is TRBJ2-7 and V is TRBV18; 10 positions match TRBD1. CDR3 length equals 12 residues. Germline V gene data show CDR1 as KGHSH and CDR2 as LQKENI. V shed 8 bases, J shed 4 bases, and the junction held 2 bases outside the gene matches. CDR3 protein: CASGQGEYEQYF. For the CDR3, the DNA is TGTGCCAGCGGACAGGGGGAATACGAGCAGTACTTC.

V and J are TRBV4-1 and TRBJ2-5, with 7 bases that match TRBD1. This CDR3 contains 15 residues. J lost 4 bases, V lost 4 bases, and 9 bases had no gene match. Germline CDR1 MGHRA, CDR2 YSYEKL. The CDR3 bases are TGCGCCAGCAGCCCAAGACAGGGTGGAGGAGAGACCCAGTACTTC. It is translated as CASSPRQGGGETQYF.